The source of this T cell receptor beta chain is a study of cytomegalovirus exposure and HLA in healthy donors. Study-wide results and limits: The classifier reportedly diagnosed cytomegalovirus status with high specificity and sensitivity. Researchers reported in a later analysis that a missense DCLRE1C variant was tied to TCR beta V- and J-gene trimming.

The PCR made use of 60 Vbeta and 13 Jbeta primers. Assay used: immunoSEQ multiplex PCR; TCRdb lists only in-frame clones, some missing. The table shows 120,000 to 150,000 clones, with roughly 74% occurring only once. Points on this clone: Its antigen is still unknown.

The CDR3 contains 16 residues. Germline V gene sequence: CDR1 SEHNR, CDR2 FQNEAQ (reference sequence). V lost 1 base and J 8 bases, leaving 15 bases between the germline ends. Sequencing was performed on PBMCs. The rearrangement uses TRBV7-9 and TRBJ1-6; D may be TRBD1 (6 bases). The clonotype comes from a man in his forties or fifties in good health and CMV-seronegative. In DNA, the CDR3 is TGTGCCAGCAGCTTAGGAGTGACAGGTTGGGATTCACCCCTCCACTTT. This translates into CASSLGVTGWDSPLHF.